The rows below give T cell receptor beta chains drawn from one sample of a study of vaccination and CD4 T cells after COVID-19. These receptors have no known antigen. TCRdb reprocessed the PCR reads via MiXCR and lists one record per CDR3 protein. The sample yields thousands of distinct CDR3 sequences, about 46% seen once. Sequenced: CD4+ T cells from blood, cultured in vitro. These receptors were obtained from a human donor who had recovered from COVID-19. Each CDR3 is given with its conserved first and last residue. The D gene is left open where the match is weak. Where a row states a size, it is once, few, many or the class of an expanded clone; other rows omit it.

j_gene	len	d_gene	v_gene	abundance	CDR3nt	CDR3aa
TRBJ2-1	15	NA	TRBV5-1	NA	TGCGCCAGTCGGATTCGACATACTATCTACAATGAGCAGTTCTTC	CASRIRHTIYNEQFF
TRBJ1-1	11	NA	TRBV20-1	NA	TGCAGTGCTCAGATGAACACTGAAGCTTTCTTT	CSAQMNTEAFF
TRBJ2-4	13	NA	TRBV6-1	few	TGTGCCAGCAGGGGGGGACAGAAAGACATTCAGTACTTC	CASRGGQKDIQYF
TRBJ2-3	14	NA	TRBV7-9	few	TGTGCCAGCAGCCCCGGGAGATGGGGGGATACGCAGTATTTT	CASSPGRWGDTQYF
TRBJ1-2	13	TRBD1	TRBV6-1	few	TGTGCCAGCAGGACAGGGTTTAACTATGGCTACACCTTC	CASRTGFNYGYTF
TRBJ1-6	15	NA	TRBV19	NA	TGTGCCAGTATGGAGGGGAGCTCCTATAATTCACCCCTCCACTTT	CASMEGSSYNSPLHF
TRBJ2-5	17	NA	TRBV11-3	few	TGTGCCAGCAGCTTCGGAGGAGGTCGAGCTTCGAGAGAGACCCAGTACTTC	CASSFGGGRASRETQYF
TRBJ1-1	15	NA	TRBV23-1	NA	TGCGCCAGCAGTCAATCATCGGGGAGGGCCAGTCCGGCTTTCTTT	CASSQSSGRASPAFF
TRBJ1-2	14	TRBD1	TRBV27	NA	TGTGCCAGCAGTTTCCTCGGGACAGACTATGGCTACACCTTC	CASSFLGTDYGYTF
TRBJ2-3	14	NA	TRBV2	few	TGTGCCAGCAGTGCGACGGGGGCAACAGATACGCAGTATTTT	CASSATGATDTQYF
TRBJ1-3	15	NA	TRBV6-1	NA	TGTGCCAGCCGGGAAGGGGGTAGCTCTGGAAACACCATATATTTT	CASREGGSSGNTIYF
TRBJ1-1	14	NA	TRBV6-1	few	TGTGCCAGCTTGTTCGGCAACAGGGCCACTGAAGCTTTCTTT	CASLFGNRATEAFF
TRBJ1-5	15	TRBD1	TRBV2	NA	TGTGCCAGCACAGGCAGGGGGCAAGGCAATCAGCCCCAGCATTTT	CASTGRGQGNQPQHF
TRBJ1-3	11	NA	TRBV7-9	NA	TGTGCCAGCAGCCCCCTTGACACCATATATTTT	CASSPLDTIYF
TRBJ2-1	12	TRBD1	TRBV19	few	TGTGCCACCCGGGACAGGTACAATGAGCAGTTCTTC	CATRDRYNEQFF
TRBJ2-7	15	TRBD2	TRBV5-5	NA	TGTGCCAGCAGCTTGGGGCTAGCGGGGCGGGACGAGCAGTACTTC	CASSLGLAGRDEQYF
TRBJ2-5	14	NA	TRBV7-6	NA	TGTGCCAGCAGCTTAGGCAGGGACCAAGAGACCCAGTACTTC	CASSLGRDQETQYF
TRBJ1-3	13	NA	TRBV3-1	NA	TGTGCCAGCAGCCAAGGCAGGGACAACACCATATATTTT	CASSQGRDNTIYF
TRBJ2-1	15	TRBD2	TRBV27	NA	TGTGCCAGCAGTTTATTGGGGACTAGCGGGGGGCAGCAGTTCTTC	CASSLLGTSGGQQFF
TRBJ2-5	18	TRBD2	TRBV30	NA	TGTGCCTGGAGTCCCCTCCGGAGCGGGGGGGCCTCTCAAGAGACCCAGTACTTC	CAWSPLRSGGASQETQYF
TRBJ1-2	12	NA	TRBV30	NA	TGTGCCAGAACGGGGGGTACCTATGGCTACACCTTC	CARTGGTYGYTF
TRBJ1-2	15	NA	TRBV12-3/TRBV12-4	NA	TGTGCCAGCAGTTTAAGTCTCGATCGGGGGAACGGCTACACCTTC	CASSLSLDRGNGYTF
TRBJ1-5	16	NA	TRBV19	few	TGTGCCAGTAGTATAGATAACAGGGTGACCAATCAGCCCCAGCATTTT	CASSIDNRVTNQPQHF
TRBJ2-3	12	NA	TRBV27	once	TGTGCCAGCAGATTAAACACAGATACGCAGTATTTT	CASRLNTDTQYF
TRBJ1-5	17	NA	TRBV30	NA	TGTGCCTGGAGGGGAGCTGGGGCCCTTCTTAGCAATCAGCCCCAGCATTTT	CAWRGAGALLSNQPQHF
TRBJ2-3	15	NA	TRBV15	NA	TGTGCCACCAGCAGTATGGCGGGTAGCACAGATACGCAGTATTTT	CATSSMAGSTDTQYF
TRBJ2-6	20	TRBD1	TRBV6-1	NA	TGTGCCAGCAGTGAAATAATAGGACAGGGGGCTTTAGCTGGGGCCAACGTCCTGACTTTC	CASSEIIGQGALAGANVLTF
TRBJ2-3	18	NA	TRBV25-1	NA	TGTGCCAGCAGTGATTTACTAGGGGGTCGGGGGGCAGGGGATACGCAGTATTTT	CASSDLLGGRGAGDTQYF
TRBJ2-1	17	NA	TRBV10-3	NA	TGTGCCATCAGTGAGTCCCGCAGGGGCGAAGTCTACAATGAGCAGTTCTTC	CAISESRRGEVYNEQFF
TRBJ2-2	16	TRBD1	TRBV6-2/TRBV6-3	NA	TGTGCCAGCAGCTTTGACAGGGTCGGGAACACCGGGGAGCTGTTTTTT	CASSFDRVGNTGELFF
TRBJ2-1	16	TRBD2	TRBV7-9	NA	TGTGCCAGCAGCGCGGGACTAGCGGTTTCCTACAATGAGCAGTTCTTC	CASSAGLAVSYNEQFF
TRBJ2-1	16	TRBD2	TRBV6-1	once	TGTGCCAGCAGTCCTCTGCGGGGGGGCTCCTACAATGAGCAGTTCTTC	CASSPLRGGSYNEQFF
TRBJ2-7	12	NA	TRBV11-2	NA	TGTGCCAGCAGCTTAGATTGGGGGGAGCAGTACTTC	CASSLDWGEQYF
TRBJ2-3	17	TRBD2	TRBV7-2	few	TGTGCCAGCAGCTTAGCACGGAGCCGGGGGGGCACAGATACGCAGTATTTT	CASSLARSRGGTDTQYF
TRBJ1-4	14	NA	TRBV7-2	NA	TGTGCCAGCAGCCAGGGGTCCGCCGGGGAAAAACTGTTTTTT	CASSQGSAGEKLFF
TRBJ2-1	16	NA	TRBV12-3/TRBV12-4	once	TGTGCCAGCAGTCGGTGGGGGGTAGGGGGACACAATGAGCAGTTCTTC	CASSRWGVGGHNEQFF
TRBJ2-1	14	NA	TRBV2	few	TGTGCCAGCCAAGACGGTAGCTCCTACAATGAGCAGTTCTTC	CASQDGSSYNEQFF
TRBJ1-2	14	NA	TRBV18	few	TGTGCCAGCTCACCTAGGGCCCGATACTATGGCTACACCTTC	CASSPRARYYGYTF
TRBJ1-5	16	NA	TRBV10-3	NA	TGTGCCATCAGTGAGCAGGGCGGTGGCATTGATCAGCCCCAGCATTTT	CAISEQGGGIDQPQHF
TRBJ2-1	15	TRBD2	TRBV6-4	NA	TGTGCCAGCAGTTCGTTAGCGGGGGCCAACAATGAGCAGTTCTTC	CASSSLAGANNEQFF
TRBJ2-4	15	NA	TRBV19	NA	TGTGCCAGTAGTATCGAGGGGTTGGCCAAAAACATTCAGTACTTC	CASSIEGLAKNIQYF
TRBJ2-3	12	NA	TRBV18	NA	TGTGCCAGCTCACCACCGGGTGATACGCAGTATTTT	CASSPPGDTQYF
TRBJ2-5	16	TRBD2	TRBV19	few	TGTGCCAGTAGTACCACTAGCGGGGGGGCCACGGAGACCCAGTACTTC	CASSTTSGGATETQYF
TRBJ2-3	14	TRBD2	TRBV6-1	NA	TGTGCCAGCAACGATCCGGGGGGGGCAGATACGCAGTATTTT	CASNDPGGADTQYF
TRBJ1-3	15	NA	TRBV5-1	NA	TGCGCCAGCAGCTGGCTTGACGGCCCAGGAAACACCATATATTTT	CASSWLDGPGNTIYF
TRBJ1-1	16	NA	TRBV11-2	NA	TGTGCCAGCAGCTTAGCTCGTACCGGGGGCGGGACTGAAGCTTTCTTT	CASSLARTGGGTEAFF
TRBJ2-7	13	TRBD1	TRBV12-3/TRBV12-4	NA	TGTGCCAGCACGACAGGGCGATTCTACGAGCAGTACTTC	CASTTGRFYEQYF
TRBJ1-1	18	TRBD1	TRBV4-1	NA	TGCGCCAGCAGCCCAGATTACCGGGACAGCCTTTTGAACACTGAAGCTTTCTTT	CASSPDYRDSLLNTEAFF
TRBJ2-1	16	NA	TRBV7-2	NA	TGTGCCAGCAGCTTAGTTACATTTTACTCCTACAATGAGCAGTTCTTC	CASSLVTFYSYNEQFF
TRBJ1-6	13	NA	TRBV30	once	TGTGCCTGGAACGTACAGGGAGGTTCACCCCTCCACTTT	CAWNVQGGSPLHF
TRBJ2-5	11	NA	TRBV7-2	NA	TGTGCCACCCGAGCCAGAGAGACCCAGTACTTC	CATRARETQYF
TRBJ2-7	16	NA	TRBV6-1	NA	TGTGCCAGCAGTCGGTCTGATGGACTGATCACCTACGAGCAGTACTTC	CASSRSDGLITYEQYF
TRBJ2-4	17	TRBD2	TRBV6-2/TRBV6-3	few	TGTGCCAGCAGTTTCGGACTAGCGGGTTTAGCCAAAAACATTCAGTACTTC	CASSFGLAGLAKNIQYF